These T cell receptor beta chains were read from a single sample in a study of cytomegalovirus exposure and HLA in healthy donors. The assay was immunoSEQ multiplex PCR, and TCRdb's table has in-frame clones only and misses some. The sample lists 90,000 to 120,000 clones, around 78% occurring once. The sequencing sample was made of PBMCs. The receptor source for this set is a man between 25 and 39 years old in good health and CMV-seronegative. The CDR3 runs from the conserved cysteine through the conserved F or W. Fields, in order: clone size, V gene, D gene, J gene, CDR3 length, CDR3 protein, CDR3 DNA. A D gene is named only where the DNA matches it firmly. A clone size is listed for some rows: how often the clone was seen (once, few, many), or a class if it is expanded.

>-|TRBV15|-|TRBJ2-3|15
CATSENRFSTDTQYF
TGTGCCACCAGCGAGAACAGGTTCAGCACAGATACGCAGTATTTT
>-|TRBV7-2|-|TRBJ1-1|16
CASSLEEEGLNTEAFF
TGTGCCAGCAGCTTAGAGGAGGAGGGCCTGAACACTGAAGCTTTCTTT
>few|TRBV29-1|TRBD2|TRBJ2-1|15
CSTNGLAGVYNEQFF
TGCAGCACGAATGGACTAGCGGGGGTCTACAATGAGCAGTTCTTC
>few|TRBV19|-|TRBJ2-1|13
CASSSGTDNEQFF
TGTGCCAGTAGTAGCGGGACTGACAATGAGCAGTTCTTC
>-|TRBV9|TRBD2|TRBJ2-5|16
CASSSVGAGGAETQYF
TGTGCCAGCAGCTCAGTTGGGGCCGGGGGGGCCGAGACCCAGTACTTC
>-|TRBV6-1|TRBD2|TRBJ2-7|17
CASSDPQSTSGSYEQYF
TGTGCCAGCAGTGATCCCCAGAGTACTAGCGGGAGCTACGAGCAGTACTTC
>-|TRBV5-1|-|TRBJ2-3|15
CASSLATASTDTQYF
TGCGCCAGCAGCTTGGCCACTGCTAGCACAGATACGCAGTATTTT
>-|TRBV11-2|TRBD2|TRBJ2-7|16
CASSLELAGTNYEQYF
TGTGCCAGCAGCTTAGAACTAGCGGGGACCAACTACGAGCAGTACTTC
>-|TRBV27|-|TRBJ2-1|12
CASSPRTLEQFF
TGTGCCAGCAGTCCTCGGACACTTGAGCAGTTCTTC
>-|TRBV6-5|-|TRBJ1-3|15
CASSLGADAGNTIYF
TGTGCCAGCAGCTTAGGGGCAGATGCTGGAAACACCATATATTTT
>-|TRBV25-1|TRBD1|TRBJ1-4|15
CASSGGGSTNEKLFF
TGTGCCAGCAGTGGAGGGGGCTCAACTAATGAAAAACTGTTTTTT
>-|TRBV28|-|TRBJ1-2|16
CASSRGPRRGNYGYTF
TGTGCCAGCAGCCGCGGACCGCGGAGGGGAAACTATGGCTACACCTTC
>-|TRBV13|-|TRBJ2-1|11
CASSKGYEQFF
TGTGCCAGCAGCAAGGGGTATGAGCAGTTCTTC
>-|TRBV5-1|-|TRBJ2-3|12
CASSSTSDTQYF
TGCGCCAGCAGCTCGACATCAGATACGCAGTATTTT
>few|TRBV10-3|TRBD2|TRBJ2-3|20
CAISGPGLAGGPAVTDTQYF
TGTGCCATCAGTGGACCGGGACTAGCGGGGGGGCCGGCGGTCACAGATACGCAGTATTTT
>once|TRBV4-1|TRBD2|TRBJ2-7|14
CASSQTSGSYEQYF
TGCGCCAGCAGCCAGACTAGCGGGAGTTACGAGCAGTACTTC
>-|TRBV30|-|TRBJ1-1|16
CAWRHREMHMNTEAFF
TGTGCCTGGAGACATAGGGAGATGCACATGAACACTGAAGCTTTCTTT
>-|TRBV11-3|-|TRBJ2-3|12
CASSLTGDTQYF
TGTGCCAGCAGCTTAACAGGAGATACGCAGTATTTT
>-|TRBV30|TRBD1|TRBJ2-5|13
CAWSGDRQETQYF
TGTGCCTGGAGTGGGGACAGGCAAGAGACCCAGTACTTC
>-|TRBV7-6|-|TRBJ2-2|16
CASSPSSRGVAGELFF
TGTGCCAGCAGCCCCTCCTCCCGCGGGGTGGCCGGGGAGCTGTTTTTT
>-|TRBV7-8|-|TRBJ2-7|12
CASSAGVYEQYF
TGTGCCAGCAGCGCAGGGGTCTACGAGCAGTACTTC
>-|TRBV10-3|TRBD1|TRBJ1-1|14
CAISWTGRTPEAFF
TGTGCCATCAGTTGGACAGGGCGAACCCCTGAAGCTTTCTTT
>-|TRBV9|-|TRBJ2-1|14
CASSVEGHYNEQFF
TGTGCCAGCAGCGTAGAAGGACACTACAATGAGCAGTTCTTC
>few|TRBV5-1|TRBD2|TRBJ2-7|15
CASSLGLAGLYEQYF
TGCGCCAGCAGCCTGGGACTAGCGGGACTCTACGAGCAGTACTTC
>-|TRBV29-1|-|TRBJ2-5|12
CSATRQQETQYF
TGCAGCGCCACCCGACAACAAGAGACCCAGTACTTC
>-|TRBV7-9|TRBD1|TRBJ1-5|14
CASSLDRVGQPQHF
TGTGCCAGCAGCCTCGACAGGGTCGGTCAGCCCCAGCATTTT
>once|TRBV6-6|TRBD1|TRBJ2-7|14
CASSYFGTGGEQYF
TGTGCCAGCAGTTACTTCGGGACAGGGGGCGAGCAGTACTTC
>once|TRBV19|-|TRBJ2-2|13
CASGQINTGELFF
TGTGCCAGCGGACAGATAAACACCGGGGAGCTGTTTTTT
>-|TRBV6-1|-|TRBJ2-3|17
CASSEALSPRPTDTQYF
TGTGCCAGCAGTGAAGCGTTGAGCCCGAGGCCCACAGATACGCAGTATTTT
>-|TRBV7-3|-|TRBJ2-3|15
CASSLLGGTVDTQYF
TGTGCCAGCAGCTTACTAGGCGGGACCGTCGATACGCAGTATTTT
>few|TRBV5-1|-|TRBJ1-6|14
CASSPGTNNSPLHF
TGCGCCAGCAGCCCCGGGACTAATAATTCACCCCTCCACTTT
>-|TRBV7-2|TRBD2|TRBJ2-3|16
CASSQVAGGPGDTQYF
TGTGCCAGCAGCCAAGTAGCGGGGGGGCCAGGGGATACGCAGTATTTT
>-|TRBV7-9|-|TRBJ2-7|16
CASSSTTGNVLYEQYF
TGTGCCAGCAGTTCGACAACAGGCAACGTTCTCTACGAGCAGTACTTC
>-|TRBV7-2|-|TRBJ2-7|16
CASSPGTNRGTYEQYF
TGTGCCAGCAGCCCGGGGACAAATCGGGGTACCTACGAGCAGTACTTC
>-|TRBV30|-|TRBJ1-5|15
CAFTPGGGAGQPQHF
TGTGCCTTCACGCCAGGCGGGGGCGCGGGCCAGCCCCAGCATTTT
>-|TRBV18|TRBD1|TRBJ2-1|14
CASSTGTGVNEQFF
TGTGCCAGCTCGACCGGGACAGGGGTTAATGAGCAGTTCTTC
>once|TRBV7-3|TRBD2|TRBJ2-7|15
CASSPSPGTKYEQYF
TGTGCCAGCAGCCCCTCCCCGGGGACTAAATACGAGCAGTACTTC
>-|TRBV5-1|-|TRBJ1-3|13
CASSQGSGNTIYF
TGCGCCAGCAGCCAGGGTTCTGGAAACACCATATATTTT
>-|TRBV4-1|TRBD2|TRBJ2-3|14
CASSQEAGPDTQYF
TGCGCCAGCAGCCAAGAAGCGGGGCCAGATACGCAGTATTTT
>-|TRBV4-1|-|TRBJ2-1|17
CASSPERRQSSYNEQFF
TGCGCCAGCAGCCCGGAGAGACGACAGAGCTCCTACAATGAGCAGTTCTTC
>-|TRBV7-6|TRBD2|TRBJ2-7|14
CASSFLAGTDVQYF
TGTGCCAGCAGCTTTCTAGCGGGGACCGACGTGCAGTACTTC
>-|TRBV6-5|TRBD1|TRBJ2-4|12
CASSADRDIQYF
TGTGCCAGCAGTGCTGACAGGGACATTCAGTACTTC
>once|TRBV30|TRBD2|TRBJ2-1|14
CAWSGGLAYNEQFF
TGTGCCTGGAGTGGGGGACTAGCCTACAATGAGCAGTTCTTC
>once|TRBV28|-|TRBJ1-5|14
CASSSEALGQPQHF
TGTGCCAGCAGTTCAGAGGCATTAGGACAGCCCCAGCATTTT
>once|TRBV6-6|-|TRBJ2-1|16
CASSYSWTPKGNEQFF
TGTGCCAGCAGTTACTCGTGGACACCCAAGGGCAATGAGCAGTTCTTC
>-|TRBV6-1|TRBD2|TRBJ2-7|15
CASRVLSGRAREQYF
TGTGCCAGCAGAGTGCTTAGCGGGAGGGCCCGGGAGCAGTACTTC
>-|TRBV11-2|TRBD1|TRBJ1-2|16
CASSPIKGTGLYGYTF
TGTGCCAGCAGCCCAATTAAGGGGACAGGGTTGTATGGCTACACCTTC
>once|TRBV7-9|-|TRBJ1-2|14
CASSLVPGDYGYTF
TGTGCCAGCAGCTTAGTTCCGGGGGACTATGGCTACACCTTC
>-|TRBV19|TRBD2|TRBJ2-7|16
CASSYSGTSDTYEQYF
TGTGCCAGTAGTTATTCCGGGACTAGCGACACCTACGAGCAGTACTTC
>-|TRBV30|-|TRBJ1-2|14
CAWSVRTAGSGYTF
TGTGCCTGGAGTGTACGGACAGCCGGCTCGGGCTACACCTTC
>-|TRBV5-4|-|TRBJ2-7|15
CASSPAGASSYEQYF
TGTGCCAGCAGCCCTGCGGGGGCTAGCTCCTACGAGCAGTACTTC
>-|TRBV4-2|-|TRBJ2-3|16
CASSQEGGVTTDTQYF
TGTGCCAGCAGCCAAGAGGGCGGGGTTACGACAGATACGCAGTATTTT